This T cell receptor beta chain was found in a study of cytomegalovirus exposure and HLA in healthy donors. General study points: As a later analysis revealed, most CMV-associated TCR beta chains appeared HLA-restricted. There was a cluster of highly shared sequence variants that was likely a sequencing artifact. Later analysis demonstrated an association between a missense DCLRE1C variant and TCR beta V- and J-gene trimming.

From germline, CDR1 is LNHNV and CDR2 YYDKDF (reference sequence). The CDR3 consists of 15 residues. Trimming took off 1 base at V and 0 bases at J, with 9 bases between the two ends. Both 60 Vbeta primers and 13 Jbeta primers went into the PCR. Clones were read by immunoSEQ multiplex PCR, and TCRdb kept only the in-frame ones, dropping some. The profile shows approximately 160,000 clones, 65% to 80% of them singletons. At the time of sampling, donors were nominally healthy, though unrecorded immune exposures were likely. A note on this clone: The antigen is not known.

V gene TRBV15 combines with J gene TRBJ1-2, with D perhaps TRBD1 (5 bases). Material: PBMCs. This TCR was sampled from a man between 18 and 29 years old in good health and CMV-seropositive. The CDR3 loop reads CATSRVGEANYGYTF. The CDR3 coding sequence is TGTGCCACCAGCAGAGTAGGGGAAGCTAACTATGGCTACACCTTC.